This TCR beta chain appears in the sequencing data of a study of CD8 T cells in Susac syndrome. Reverse transcription of about 0.45 to 1 ug RNA was performed with random hexamers. Across 54 Vbeta and 13 Jbeta, TCR beta CDR3 was amplified with immunoSEQ multiplex PCR. TCRdb re-analysed the immunoSEQ multiplex PCR reads in MiXCR, keeping a single row per CDR3 protein. The sample includes just over 80,000 distinct CDR3 sequences, 94% of them seen just once. Details on this clonotype: Its antigen remains unidentified.

Trimming removed 5 bases from V and 4 bases from J, with 11 bases in between. There are 13 residues in the CDR3. The controls were healthy donors who were matched for age and sex. Negative magnetic isolation gave CD8+ and CD4+ cells; FACS enriched CD8+ TEMRA. Whole-study findings and limits: The study recognized that the number of individuals in its TCR sequencing and HLA analysis was relatively small.

The sequence was collected from a human donor in good health. This chain uses TRBV12-3 or TRBV12-4 with TRBJ2-5; D not certain. Sequencing was done on a sample of CD8+ T cells from PBMCs. The CDR3 coding sequence is TGTGCCAGCAGTAATAAAGGCGGAGAGACCCAGTACTTC. Amino acids: CASSNKGGETQYF.